This TCR beta chain was found in a study of cytomegalovirus exposure and HLA in healthy donors. Study findings and constraints: Associated with cytomegalovirus, according to the listing, were approximately 160 TCR beta chains. In vitro work confirmed that three CMV-associated chains recognize CMV antigens.

A note on this clone: As yet, its antigen is unknown.

V gave up 0 bases and J gave up 3 bases, with 14 bases separating them. Germline assignment: CDR1 SGHAT and CDR2 FQNNGV. The CDR3 is made up of 16 amino acids. The donors were in the 120-subject validation cohort, distinct from the roughly 700-subject first cohort. Here immunoSEQ multiplex PCR was the method, and the copy in TCRdb shows in-frame clones only, minus some. This sample has 78,000 or so clones, with almost 97% found just once. The sequenced material came from PBMCs. The chain links TRBV11-2 to TRBJ1-1; perhaps TRBD1 as D (6 bases). The clonotype was recovered from a young man in good health and CMV-seropositive. Here the CDR3 DNA reads TGTGCCAGCAGCTTAGATTATATAGGGGGACACACTGAAGCTTTCTTT. Its translation is CASSLDYIGGHTEAFF.